Following are 16 T cell receptor beta chains from one sample sequenced in a study of blood T cell repertoires in COVID-19. The assay was immunoSEQ multiplex PCR, and TCRdb's table has in-frame clones only and misses some. The repertoire has 200,000 to 300,000 clones, around 88% of them found once; the top ten carry 2% to 2.5%. Material for sequencing was PBMCs or T cells enriched from blood (not recorded which). The receptors stem from a woman aged 40 to 50 with acute COVID-19.

The V and J genes are TRBV4-3 and TRBJ2-1; TRBD2 aligns across 9 bases. The germline gives CDR1 LGHNA, CDR2 YSLEER. After removal of 0 bases from V and 8 bases from J, the junction contained 8 bases not matched to a gene. The CDR3 extends over 16 amino acids. This chain's CDR3 is CASSQDLGLAGYEQFF. CDR3 coding DNA: TGCGCCAGCAGCCAAGATCTTGGCCTAGCGGGATATGAGCAGTTCTTC.

This chain links TRBV6-1 with TRBJ2-2; D unclear. The V and J ends lost 2 bases and 2 bases respectively, with 3 bases between them. CDR1 MNHNS and CDR2 SASEGT come from the germline V gene. The CDR3 is 13 amino acids. CDR3 in amino acids: CASSELNTGELFF. In nucleotides, the CDR3 is TGTGCCAGCAGTGAACTCAACACCGGGGAGCTGTTTTTT.

V and J are TRBV2 and TRBJ1-2, with D hard to call. The V gene lost 2 bases and the J gene lost 4 bases, with 11 bases spanning the gap. Germline V lookup: CDR1 SNHLY, CDR2 FYNNEI. There are 14 residues in the CDR3. CDR3 in DNA: TGTGCCAGCAGTGAACCCGCGGCGGGCTATGGCTACACCTTC. It codes for CASSEPAAGYGYTF.

The DNA for the CDR3 is TGTGCCAGCAGTAAAGGGTGGGGGGACTCGGGGAACTATGGCTACACCTTC. Its protein product is CASSKGWGDSGNYGYTF. This rearrangement joins TRBV25-1 to TRBJ1-2, with D possibly being TRBD1 (5 bases). Germline CDR1 and CDR2: MGHDK and SYGVNS. The CDR3 covers 17 residues. Trimming cost V 5 bases and J 2 bases, with 21 bases left between them.

The rearrangement links TRBV5-1 to TRBJ1-1; D is possibly TRBD1 (5 bases). This CDR3 contains 12 residues. Looked up from germline, CDR1 is SGHRS and CDR2 is YFSETQ. Trimming cost V 7 bases and J 7 bases, with 14 bases left between them. The CDR3: CASHYAGGEAFF. CDR3 DNA sequence: TGCGCCAGCCACTATGCGGGGGGTGAAGCTTTCTTT.

This chain joins TRBV6-5 and TRBJ1-1; D is possibly TRBD1 (6 bases). The CDR3 is 14 residues long. The germline V and J ends were trimmed by 6 bases and 5 bases, with 16 bases remaining between them. The germline V gene encodes CDR1 MNHEY and CDR2 SVGAGI. The CDR3 DNA reads as TGTGCCAGCAGATTATCGGGACAAAATACTGAAGCTTTCTTT. This translates into CASRLSGQNTEAFF.

The gene calls are TRBV7-2 and TRBJ2-2; 9 bases are shared with TRBD1. The J segment lost 5 bases and the V segment lost 0 bases, leaving 10 bases of the junction unmatched. This CDR3 has 18 amino acids. Germline V gene sequence: CDR1 SGHTA, CDR2 FQGNSA. Here the CDR3 DNA reads TGTGCCAGCAGCTTAGCCCCCCCGGGACAGGGTCGGACCGGGGAGCTGTTTTTT. Translation gives CASSLAPPGQGRTGELFF.

J is TRBJ2-1 and V is TRBV19; a possible D gene is TRBD2 (6 bases). This CDR3 is 15 amino acids long. Germline V gene data show CDR1 as LNHDA and CDR2 as SQIVND (reference sequence). Between the trimmed V and J ends, which lost 4 bases and 5 bases, there was a span of 15 bases. CDR3 bases: TGTGCCAGTAGTACCTTCGGGGGAGTCAACAATGAGCAGTTCTTC. The encoded protein is CASSTFGGVNNEQFF.

The V gene is TRBV19, the J gene TRBJ2-2, with 7 bases that match TRBD1. Trimming cost V 1 base and J 0 bases; bases outside gene matches: 2. Germline CDR1 is LNHDA and CDR2 is SQIVND (reference sequence). This CDR3 is built from 16 residues. CDR3 residues: CASSIAQGANTGELFF. Written as DNA, the CDR3 is TGTGCCAGTAGTATAGCCCAGGGGGCGAACACCGGGGAGCTGTTTTTT. Based on the CDR3 plus reference TRBV19 and TRBJ2-2, the full variable domain is DGGITQSPKYLFRKEGQNVTLSCEQNLNHDAMYWYRQDPGQGLRLIYYSQIVNDFQKGDIAEGYSVSREKKESFPLTVTSAQKNPTAFYLCASSIAQGANTGELFFGEGSRLTVL.

The chain links TRBV29-1 to TRBJ2-1, with 8 nucleotides matching TRBD2. The CDR3 runs to 15 residues. The J segment lost 5 bases and the V segment lost 6 bases, leaving 12 bases of the junction unmatched. The germline CDR1 and CDR2 sequences are SQVTM and ANQGSEA. CDR3 in amino acids: CSVVISGNLNNEQFF. In nucleotides, the CDR3 is TGCAGCGTCGTCATTAGCGGGAACCTTAACAATGAGCAGTTCTTC.

This chain connects TRBV14 to TRBJ1-1; tentatively, D is TRBD1 (6 bases). Germline V gives CDR1 SGHDN, CDR2 FVKESK. The CDR3 covers 17 residues. Trimming shortened V by 3 bases and J by 4 bases, and 21 bases separated the two germline ends. Here the CDR3 DNA reads TGTGCCAGCAGCCACTGGACAGTATCAGGGAGGGCCACTGAAGCTTTCTTT. Translated, it gives CASSHWTVSGRATEAFF.

The chain has TRBV5-6 and TRBJ1-6; 7 nucleotides agree with TRBD1. The V and J ends lost 0 bases and 0 bases, in that order; junction bases with no gene match: 3. Germline V CDR1 and CDR2: SGHDT, YYEEEE. The CDR3 is 17 amino acids. CDR3 amino acids: CASSLAAGGSYNSPLHF. The DNA of the CDR3 is TGTGCCAGCAGCTTGGCCGCAGGGGGCTCCTATAATTCACCCCTCCACTTT.

V is TRBV6-5 and J is TRBJ2-7; 9 bases are shared with TRBD1. The CDR3 has 14 amino acids. The ends lost 7 bases at V and 4 bases at J; junction bases unmatched: 8. Germline V gene data show CDR1 as MNHEY and CDR2 as SVGAGI. CDR3: CASTRDRVAYEQYF. CDR3 sequence (DNA): TGTGCCAGCACCCGGGACAGGGTGGCGTACGAGCAGTACTTC.

This chain's CDR3 is CASSGTGETEAFF. The CDR3 DNA follows: TGTGCCAGCAGTGGAACAGGGGAGACTGAAGCTTTCTTT. The V gene is TRBV12-3 or TRBV12-4, the J gene TRBJ1-1; 7 bases are a match to TRBD1. Unmatched junction bases numbered 5, after V lost 5 bases and J lost 5 bases. The CDR3 spans 13 residues.

This chain uses TRBV5-5 with TRBJ2-2; 10 bases are shared with TRBD2. Germline V CDR1 and CDR2: SGHKS, YYEKEE (reference sequence). The CDR3 extends over 16 amino acids. V was pared by 4 bases and J by 4 bases, with 7 bases of the junction left unmatched. The DNA of the CDR3 is TGTGCCAGCAGCCGAAGCGGGGGGGCAGGCACCGGGGAGCTGTTTTTT. As protein: CASSRSGGAGTGELFF.

The rearrangement joins TRBV19 to TRBJ2-7; D unclear. V was trimmed by 8 bases and J by 2 bases, leaving 13 bases between them. CDR1 and CDR2 (germline): LNHDA, SQIVND (reference sequence). This CDR3 comprises 13 residues. The CDR3 loop reads CASSTLGAYEQYF. The CDR3 DNA reads TGTGCCAGTTCGACGCTAGGAGCCTACGAGCAGTACTTC. Together with reference TRBV19 and TRBJ2-7, the CDR3 gives the full variable domain: DGGITQSPKYLFRKEGQNVTLSCEQNLNHDAMYWYRQDPGQGLRLIYYSQIVNDFQKGDIAEGYSVSREKKESFPLTVTSAQKNPTAFYLCASSTLGAYEQYFGPGTRLTVT.